The rows below give T cell receptor beta chains drawn from one sample of a study of cytomegalovirus exposure and HLA in healthy donors. Repertoires were generated with immunoSEQ multiplex PCR, while TCRdb's copy carries only in-frame clones and drops some. Among 120,000 or so clones listed, 80% were seen once. Sequenced: PBMCs. The source is a female donor in good health and CMV-seronegative. Both conserved end residues are part of each CDR3. Each record gives: clone size, V gene, CDR3 protein. Not all rows give a size; the values are once, few, many and, for expanded clones, a class.

clone size: .; V gene: TRBV10-3; CDR3 protein: CAISSDIDYGYTF
clone size: .; V gene: TRBV9; CDR3 protein: CASSARDRDYSGNTIYF
clone size: .; V gene: TRBV20-1; CDR3 protein: CSARDSLEQYF
clone size: once; V gene: TRBV4-1; CDR3 protein: CASSQAEGGRETQYF
clone size: .; V gene: TRBV5-4; CDR3 protein: CASSLARTGRGYTF
clone size: .; V gene: TRBV7-9; CDR3 protein: CASSSQGGQPQHF
clone size: .; V gene: TRBV9; CDR3 protein: CASSVDTGGGIGYTF
clone size: .; V gene: TRBV18; CDR3 protein: CASSPRASANTGELFF
clone size: .; V gene: TRBV5-4; CDR3 protein: CASRRRLAGFDTGELFF
clone size: .; V gene: TRBV23-1; CDR3 protein: CASSRGGRGRNYGYTF
clone size: .; V gene: TRBV5-1; CDR3 protein: CASLGRGGTEAFF
clone size: .; V gene: TRBV10-2; CDR3 protein: CASSVSGDGYTF
clone size: .; V gene: TRBV5-5; CDR3 protein: CASSWEPGYLREQYF
clone size: .; V gene: TRBV2; CDR3 protein: CASSGQGRSGANVLTF
clone size: .; V gene: TRBV29-1; CDR3 protein: CSVEEEGAAYNEQFF
clone size: once; V gene: TRBV6-5; CDR3 protein: CASSTGQGAYEQYF
clone size: .; V gene: TRBV4-1; CDR3 protein: CASSQFGGGLSYNEQFF
clone size: .; V gene: TRBV5-1; CDR3 protein: CASSTATAMNTEAFF
clone size: .; V gene: TRBV6-6; CDR3 protein: CASREGGNTEAFF
clone size: .; V gene: TRBV5-1; CDR3 protein: CASSAYRQENTEAFF
clone size: .; V gene: TRBV4-1; CDR3 protein: CASSQDTAGRYEQYF
clone size: .; V gene: TRBV12-5; CDR3 protein: CASGPPGLPYQPQHF
clone size: few; V gene: TRBV6-1; CDR3 protein: CASSKLAFF
clone size: .; V gene: TRBV11-3; CDR3 protein: CASSLTGGMNTEAFF
clone size: .; V gene: TRBV19; CDR3 protein: CASSEDRGHMNTEAFF
clone size: .; V gene: TRBV10-1; CDR3 protein: CASSGTGDYNYGYTF
clone size: few; V gene: TRBV4-2; CDR3 protein: CASSQVAGLNEKLFF
clone size: .; V gene: TRBV5-1; CDR3 protein: CASSLAASGRSNEQFF
clone size: .; V gene: TRBV27; CDR3 protein: CASSRDRGVKLFF
clone size: .; V gene: TRBV7-9; CDR3 protein: CASSLGQGTSYNSPLHF
clone size: .; V gene: TRBV4-1; CDR3 protein: CASSRSSGVTDTQYF